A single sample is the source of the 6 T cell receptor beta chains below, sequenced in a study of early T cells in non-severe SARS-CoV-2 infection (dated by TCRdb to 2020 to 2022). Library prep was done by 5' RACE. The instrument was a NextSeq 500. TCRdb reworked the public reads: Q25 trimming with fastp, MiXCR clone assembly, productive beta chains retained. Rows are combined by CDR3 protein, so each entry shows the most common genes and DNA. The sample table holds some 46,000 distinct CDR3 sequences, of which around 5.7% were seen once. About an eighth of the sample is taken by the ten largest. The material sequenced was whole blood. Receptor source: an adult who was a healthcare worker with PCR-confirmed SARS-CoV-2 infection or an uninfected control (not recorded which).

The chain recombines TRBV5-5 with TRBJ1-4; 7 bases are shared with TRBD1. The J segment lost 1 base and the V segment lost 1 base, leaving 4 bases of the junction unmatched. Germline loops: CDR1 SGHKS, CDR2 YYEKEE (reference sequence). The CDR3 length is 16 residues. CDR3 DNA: TGTGCCAGCAGCTTGTGGCCAGGGGGAACTAATGAAAAACTGTTTTTT. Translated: CASSLWPGGTNEKLFF.

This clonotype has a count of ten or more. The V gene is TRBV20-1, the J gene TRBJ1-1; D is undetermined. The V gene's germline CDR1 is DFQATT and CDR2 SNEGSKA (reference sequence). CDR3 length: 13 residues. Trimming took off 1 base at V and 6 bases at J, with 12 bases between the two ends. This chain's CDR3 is CSARGRGEAEAFF. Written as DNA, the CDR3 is TGCAGTGCTAGAGGTCGCGGGGAGGCTGAAGCTTTCTTT.

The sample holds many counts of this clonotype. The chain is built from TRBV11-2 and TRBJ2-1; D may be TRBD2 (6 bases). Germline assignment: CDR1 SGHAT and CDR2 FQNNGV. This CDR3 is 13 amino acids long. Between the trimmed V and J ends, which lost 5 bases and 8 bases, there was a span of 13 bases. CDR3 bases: TGTGCCAGCAGCCCCCGGGGGAAGTATGAGCAGTTCTTC. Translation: CASSPRGKYEQFF.

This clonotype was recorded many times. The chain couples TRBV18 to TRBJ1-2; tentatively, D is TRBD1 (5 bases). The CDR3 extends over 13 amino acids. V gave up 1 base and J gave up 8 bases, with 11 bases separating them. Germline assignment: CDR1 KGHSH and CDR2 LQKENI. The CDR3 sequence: CASSPRRGDGYTF. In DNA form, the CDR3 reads TGTGCCAGCTCACCACGGAGGGGCGACGGCTACACCTTC.

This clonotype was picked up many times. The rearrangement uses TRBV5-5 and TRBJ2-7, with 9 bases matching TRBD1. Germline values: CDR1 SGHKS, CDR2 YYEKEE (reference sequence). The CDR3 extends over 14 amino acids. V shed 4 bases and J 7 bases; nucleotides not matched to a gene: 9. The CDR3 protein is CASSRGQGPGEQYF. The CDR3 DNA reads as TGTGCCAGCAGCAGGGGACAGGGCCCCGGGGAGCAGTACTTC.

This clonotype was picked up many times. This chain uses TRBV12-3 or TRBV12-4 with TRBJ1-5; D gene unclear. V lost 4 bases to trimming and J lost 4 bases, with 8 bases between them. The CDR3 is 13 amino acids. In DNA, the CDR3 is TGTGCCAGCAGTTGGCAGGAGAATCAGCCCCAGCATTTT. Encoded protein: CASSWQENQPQHF.